The 26 T cell receptor beta chains below all came from one sample that was sequenced in a study of cytomegalovirus exposure and HLA in healthy donors. A multiplex PCR was run with 60 Vbeta primers and 13 Jbeta primers. TCRdb's copy holds only in-frame clones and misses some; the assay was immunoSEQ multiplex PCR. This sample carries some 98,000 clones, 60% to 80% of them seen once, and the ten largest clones take approximately 7.7%. Sequencing used PBMCs. The receptors were gathered from a female donor in good health and CMV-seronegative.

The chain has TRBV5-6 and TRBJ2-3, with 10 nucleotides matching TRBD2. Germline V gene sequence: CDR1 SGHDT, CDR2 YYEEEE. This CDR3 is 16 amino acids long. Trimming cost V 2 bases and J 6 bases; bases outside gene matches: 9. The CDR3, as DNA: TGTGCCAGCAGCTTTCTCCCTAGCGGGAGTTGGGATACGCAGTATTTT. Translated: CASSFLPSGSWDTQYF.

The chain joins TRBV5-8 to TRBJ2-3; 16 positions agree with TRBD2. CDR1 SGHTS and CDR2 YDEGEE come from the germline V gene. This CDR3 is 17 amino acids long. With V trimmed by 4 bases and J by 1 base, 3 bases remained unmatched. CDR3 coding DNA: TGTGCCAGCAGCCTCGGGACTAGCGGGGGGGGCACAGATACGCAGTATTTT. This sequence encodes CASSLGTSGGGTDTQYF.

The chain carries TRBV19 and TRBJ1-4; no firm D call. The V end was cut by 5 bases, the J end by 0 bases, with 7 bases between. CDR1 and CDR2 from the germline V gene are LNHDA and SQIVND (reference sequence). The CDR3 length is 14 residues. CDR3 region: CASSATATNEKLFF. The CDR3 region has the DNA TGTGCCAGTAGTGCCACGGCAACTAATGAAAAACTGTTTTTT.

The chain is built from TRBV7-9 and TRBJ2-1, with a weak D call TRBD1 (5 bases). The V end was cut by 1 base, the J end by 3 bases, with 10 bases between. CDR1 and CDR2 (germline): SEHNR, FQNEAQ (reference sequence). The CDR3 length is 15 residues. The chain's CDR3 is CASSLGAGNYNEQFF. Written as DNA, the CDR3 is TGTGCCAGCAGCTTAGGTGCAGGGAACTACAATGAGCAGTTCTTC.

The table lists this clone with a few counts. The gene calls are TRBV25-1 and TRBJ2-7, with TRBD2 matching 9 bases. This CDR3 contains 14 residues. Germline loops: CDR1 MGHDK, CDR2 SYGVNS. With V trimmed by 4 bases and J by 3 bases, 4 bases remained unmatched. The CDR3 nucleotides read TGTGCCAGCAGTGTAGCGGGAGCTATCTACGAGCAGTACTTC. This gives the protein CASSVAGAIYEQYF.

V is TRBV7-8 and J is TRBJ2-1, with 9 nucleotides matching TRBD2. In germline, CDR1 is SGHVS, CDR2 FQNEAQ. This CDR3 has 16 amino acids. After removal of 2 bases from V and 6 bases from J, the junction contained 8 bases not matched to a gene. The CDR3 loop is CASSLIGVAGVNEQFF. Here the CDR3 DNA reads TGTGCCAGCAGCTTAATAGGAGTAGCGGGAGTCAATGAGCAGTTCTTC.

The chain uses TRBV9 and TRBJ2-1; D is perhaps TRBD2 (6 bases). The CDR3 extends over 16 amino acids. V lost 4 bases to trimming and J lost 4 bases, with 18 bases between them. Per the germline V gene, CDR1 is SGDLS and CDR2 is YYNGEE. The CDR3 region has the DNA TGTGCCAGCAGCAGATTTTTTAGCGGTGTGTACAATGAGCAGTTCTTC. Protein product: CASSRFFSGVYNEQFF. Full variable domain (outside the CDR3, taken from reference TRBV9 and TRBJ2-1): DSGVTQTPKHLITATGQRVTLRCSPRSGDLSVYWYQQSLDQGLQFLIQYYNGEERAKGNILERFSAQQFPDLHSELNLSSLELGDSALYFCASSRFFSGVYNEQFFGPGTRLTVL.

This clone has only a few counts. The chain employs TRBV7-9 and TRBJ2-5; 9 nucleotides align to TRBD1. Losses at the gene ends were 5 bases for V and 5 bases for J; bases not matched to a gene: 3. In germline, CDR1 is SEHNR, CDR2 FQNEAQ (reference sequence). This CDR3 has 13 amino acids. In DNA form, the CDR3 reads TGTGCCAGCAGCCTCGGGACAGGGGAGACCCAGTACTTC. It yields the protein CASSLGTGETQYF.

V usage is TRBV18 and J usage is TRBJ1-5; weak D call: TRBD1 (5 bases). V gave up 6 bases and J gave up 6 bases, with 12 bases separating them. CDR1 is KGHSH, CDR2 LQKENI, per germline. This CDR3 region has 13 residues. The CDR3 is CASSRDSGQPQHF. The CDR3 DNA is TGTGCCAGCTCCAGGGATTCAGGTCAGCCCCAGCATTTT.

This clone was detected a few times. The chain has TRBV5-1 and TRBJ2-2; D possibly corresponds to TRBD2 (6 bases). The CDR3 runs to 15 residues. CDR1 SGHRS and CDR2 YFSETQ come from the germline V gene. With 4 bases removed from V and 0 bases from J, the gap between germline ends came to 10 bases. The CDR3 reads CASSAGTPNTGELFF. CDR3 DNA sequence: TGCGCCAGCAGCGCCGGGACTCCGAACACCGGGGAGCTGTTTTTT.

The V and J genes are TRBV5-6 and TRBJ1-5; D remains ambiguous. The CDR3 length is 11 residues. V shed 4 bases and J shed 6 bases, with 5 bases lying between them. CDR1 is SGHDT, CDR2 YYEEEE, per germline. DNA for the CDR3: TGTGCCAGCAGCATATCTCAGCCCCAGCATTTT. Residues: CASSISQPQHF.

The CDR3 DNA is TGTGCCAGCAGTGAAGCCTGGGGGCGAGGGAATGAGCAGTTCTTC. The encoded protein is CASSEAWGRGNEQFF. The gene calls are TRBV2 and TRBJ2-1; TRBD1 is a possible D gene (6 bases). CDR3 length equals 15 residues. The V gene's germline CDR1 is SNHLY and CDR2 FYNNEI. The V end was cut by 0 bases, the J end by 7 bases, with 13 bases between.

In its sample, this clone was seen a few times. The chain links TRBV2 to TRBJ1-2, with D possibly being TRBD1 (6 bases). The CDR3 spans 11 residues. Germline V gene lookup returns CDR1 SNHLY and CDR2 FYNNEI. V was shortened by 3 bases and J by 10 bases, with 9 bases between the two germline ends. DNA of the CDR3: TGTGCCAGCAGTGAGGGGGCCCCCTACACCTTC. It is translated as CASSEGAPYTF.

This clone was seen only a few times. The chain links TRBV9 to TRBJ1-5; a weak D match, TRBD1 (6 bases). CDR1 is SGDLS and CDR2 is YYNGEE in the germline V gene. The CDR3 spans 14 residues. V gave up 0 bases and J gave up 3 bases, with 7 bases separating them. The CDR3 region has the DNA TGTGCCAGCAGCGTAGGGGACATCAATCAGCCCCAGCATTTT. This gives the protein CASSVGDINQPQHF.

J is TRBJ2-2 and V is TRBV29-1; tentatively, D is TRBD2 (5 bases). V was trimmed by 7 bases and J by 1 base, leaving 19 bases between them. The CDR3 spans 16 residues. Germline CDR1 is SQVTM and CDR2 is ANQGSEA. CDR3 DNA: TGCAGCGCCGAAAGGCTCGGGGTAAAGAACACCGGGGAGCTGTTTTTT. This encodes CSAERLGVKNTGELFF.

V usage is TRBV19 and J usage is TRBJ2-7; D is possibly TRBD2 (5 bases). Germline V gene sequence: CDR1 LNHDA, CDR2 SQIVND (reference sequence). This CDR3 has 13 residues. Trimming took off 3 bases at V and 4 bases at J, with 10 bases between the two ends. The chain's CDR3 is CASSINGLYEQYF. The CDR3 DNA reads as TGTGCCAGTAGTATTAATGGACTTTACGAGCAGTACTTC.

V and J are TRBV7-8 and TRBJ1-2; D is possibly TRBD1 (5 bases). V was cut by 0 bases and J by 4 bases, with 15 bases left in between. CDR1 is SGHVS and CDR2 is FQNEAQ in the germline V gene. The CDR3 is 16 residues long. This CDR3 is CASSLAVKGGVYGYTF. In DNA, the CDR3 is TGTGCCAGCAGCTTAGCGGTTAAGGGAGGGGTCTATGGCTACACCTTC. Full variable domain (rest looked up from reference TRBV7-8 and TRBJ1-2): GAGVSQSPRYKVAKRGQDVALRCDPISGHVSLFWYQQALGQGPEFLTYFQNEAQLDKSGLPSDRFFAERPEGSVSTLKIQRTQQEDSAVYLCASSLAVKGGVYGYTFGSGTRLTVV.

The chain employs TRBV28 and TRBJ1-4; D is perhaps TRBD1 (5 bases). With 2 bases removed from V and 0 bases from J, the gap between germline ends came to 22 bases. This CDR3 has 20 amino acids. Germline V CDR1 and CDR2: MDHEN, SYDVKM. CDR3 protein: CASSLPQGEATLPTNEKLFF. DNA for the CDR3: TGTGCCAGCAGTTTACCCCAAGGGGAGGCTACCCTACCAACTAATGAAAAACTGTTTTTT.

The J gene is TRBJ2-7, the V gene TRBV11-1; possible D gene TRBD1, 5 bases. V was cut by 2 bases and J by 4 bases, with 15 bases left in between. Germline CDR1 SGHAT, CDR2 FQDESV (reference sequence). There are 15 residues in the CDR3. The CDR3 coding sequence is TGTGCCAGCAGCTTAATTTCAGGGATTAGGTACGAGCAGTACTTC. As protein: CASSLISGIRYEQYF.

This clone was counted a few times. This chain uses TRBV7-8 with TRBJ1-3; D might be TRBD1 (5 bases). Germline CDR1 SGHVS, CDR2 FQNEAQ. The CDR3 is made up of 16 amino acids. V lost 1 base, J lost 0 bases, and 10 bases lay in between. The CDR3 loop reads CASSLVPQVSGNTIYF. CDR3 DNA sequence: TGTGCCAGCAGCTTAGTCCCACAGGTCTCTGGAAACACCATATATTTT. The full variable domain, in which reference TRBV7-8 and TRBJ1-3 provide the parts outside the CDR3, is GAGVSQSPRYKVAKRGQDVALRCDPISGHVSLFWYQQALGQGPEFLTYFQNEAQLDKSGLPSDRFFAERPEGSVSTLKIQRTQQEDSAVYLCASSLVPQVSGNTIYFGEGSWLTVV.

This clone was seen only once. This chain connects TRBV5-1 to TRBJ1-5; 8 positions agree with TRBD1. This CDR3 is 14 amino acids long. The V and J ends lost 4 bases and 7 bases, in that order; junction bases with no gene match: 7. In germline, CDR1 is SGHRS, CDR2 YFSETQ. The CDR3 loop is CASSPDRGEQPQHF. The CDR3 DNA reads TGCGCCAGCAGCCCTGACAGGGGAGAGCAGCCCCAGCATTTT.

The chain couples TRBV4-1 to TRBJ2-1; 11 bases are a match to TRBD2. CDR1 is MGHRA, CDR2 YSYEKL, per germline. The CDR3 is made up of 16 amino acids. V gave up 1 base and J gave up 6 bases; unmatched junction bases: 5. CDR3 protein: CASSQVALAGGNEQFF. The CDR3 region has the DNA TGCGCCAGCAGCCAAGTCGCCCTAGCGGGGGGCAATGAGCAGTTCTTC.

The J gene is TRBJ1-3, the V gene TRBV18; D gene ambiguous. Between the trimmed V and J ends, which lost 2 bases and 0 bases, there was a span of 11 bases. The CDR3 runs 16 residues. Germline values: CDR1 KGHSH, CDR2 LQKENI. The chain's CDR3 is CASSPSRTPSGNTIYF. The DNA for the CDR3 is TGTGCCAGCTCACCAAGCCGCACGCCCTCTGGAAACACCATATATTTT.

The V and J genes are TRBV28 and TRBJ1-5; tentative D call: TRBD1 (5 bases). The germline V gene encodes CDR1 MDHEN and CDR2 SYDVKM. This CDR3 is built from 12 residues. V was pared by 11 bases and J by 5 bases, with 13 bases between. The CDR3 DNA reads as TGTGCCGGAACCCGGGGGGATCAGCCCCAGCATTTT. Translating it yields CAGTRGDQPQHF.

The gene calls are TRBV5-1 and TRBJ1-4; D not certain. CDR1 and CDR2 from the germline V gene are SGHRS and YFSETQ. This CDR3 region has 15 residues. Trimming stripped 4 bases from V and 7 bases from J, with 17 bases between. The CDR3 here is CASSLSDPGSEKLFF. As DNA, the CDR3 is TGCGCCAGCAGCCTATCAGATCCAGGAAGTGAAAAACTGTTTTTT.

J is TRBJ2-5 and V is TRBV19; 7 nucleotides agree with TRBD1. Germline V gives CDR1 LNHDA, CDR2 SQIVND (reference sequence). Germline trimming cut 5 bases from V and 5 bases from J; bases unmatched to any gene: 8. The CDR3 consists of 14 residues. The CDR3: CASSAWDSEETQYF. In nucleotides, the CDR3 is TGTGCCAGTAGTGCCTGGGACAGCGAGGAGACCCAGTACTTC.